This T cell receptor (beta chain) appears in the sequencing data of a study of naive and memory T cell subsets. Notes on the study in general: More TCRs at tuberculin sites were read as hypersensitivity T cell infiltration. TCR transcript changes with activation or differentiation may affect this RNA method.

Four PCR rounds used nested alpha and beta constant region primers plus the SP2 primer. Blood and skin TCR RNA was reverse transcribed with alpha and beta constant primers. TCRdb analysed the UMI-ligation and nested PCR reads with MiXCR anew, one entry per CDR3 protein. The sample includes 20,000 to 25,000 distinct CDR3 sequences, around 6% of them seen just once. The treatment is: skin biopsy from PPD injection site in Mantoux-positive individual. The library had UMIs added by 3' ligation of an oligonucleotide to TCR cDNA. Individuals with a positive Mantoux test gave biopsies from PPD-injected skin. V was trimmed by 2 bases and J by 0 bases, leaving 8 bases between them. The CDR3 covers 14 residues. Germline V gives CDR1 MDHEN, CDR2 SYDVKM. Details on this clonotype: Its antigen is as yet unknown.

The sequence was obtained from an adult in good health. Sequenced here: skin, sampled from a tuberculin skin test site. The chain joins TRBV28 to TRBJ2-7; D call uncertain. The CDR3 spells CASSLAAVSYEQYF. As DNA, the CDR3 is TGTGCCAGCAGTTTAGCGGCTGTCTCCTACGAGCAGTACTTC.